The TCR beta chain under discussion was sequenced for a study of T-cell memory formation after mild COVID-19. Study-wide results and limits: There was a balanced CD4/CD8 profile in clones contracting day 15 to 85, and later expanders leaned CD4+. Confirmation of SARS-CoV-2 specificity was lacking for second-wave clones peaking day 37.

TCRdb fed the 5' RACE reads into MiXCR, producing one record per CDR3 protein. Of about 560,000 distinct CDR3 sequences listed, about 20% are singletons. With respect to this clonotype: The antigen remains unidentified.

The CDR3 is made up of 14 amino acids. Trimming pared 4 bases from V and 1 base from J, leaving 9 bases between. The germline V gene encodes CDR1 SGHAT and CDR2 FQNNGV. The TCR comes from an adult woman who had mild COVID-19 (a few samples of this study predate the infection). Cell type and time point are not known. Input material: PBMCs or a T cell subset sorted from them (not recorded which). The V gene is TRBV11-2, the J gene TRBJ2-3; D possibly corresponds to TRBD1 (5 bases). The chain's CDR3 is CASSWKTGTDTQYF. The CDR3 nucleotides read TGTGCCAGCAGCTGGAAGACAGGCACAGATACGCAGTATTTT.